The table lists the clone carrying this T cell receptor beta chain with a few counts. What it binds is unknown. TCRdb reprocessed the 5' RACE reads with MiXCR, giving one entry per CDR3 protein. Of around 490,000 distinct CDR3 sequences listed, 13% to 15% are singletons. The CDR3 extends over 12 amino acids. The V and J ends lost 1 base and 7 bases respectively, with 8 bases between them. In germline, CDR1 is SGHDT, CDR2 YYEEEE. This record comes from a study of identical twins. Study-wide results and caveats: Not following the same donors, the study drew its conclusions from cross-sectional statistical analysis. Out-of-frame alpha sequences shared by twins showed excess low generation probability.

The data also belong to a second study, concerning yellow fever vaccine responses in identical twins. From that paper: Twins' T cell vaccine responses reportedly looked partly convergent, partly personalized.

The chain has TRBV5-6 and TRBJ2-5; the D is unclear. This sequence was found in a young woman in good health. The sample taken for sequencing was CD4+ T cells sorted from blood. CDR3 DNA: TGTGCCAGCAGCTTGTCCGCAGGGACCCAGTACTTC. It translates to CASSLSAGTQYF. The variable domain in full, with the rest retrieved from reference TRBV5-6 and TRBJ2-5, is DAGVTQSPTHLIKTRGQQVTLRCSPKSGHDTVSWYQQALGQGPQFIFQYYEEEERQRGNFPDRFSGHQFPNYSSELNVNALLLGDSALYLCASSLSAGTQYFGPGTRLLVL.